This T cell receptor (beta chain) was obtained from a study of blood T cell repertoires in COVID-19. V lost 3 bases and J 0 bases, leaving 9 bases between the germline ends. CDR1 LNHDA and CDR2 SQIVND come from the germline V gene (reference sequence). This CDR3 has 16 amino acids. Using immunoSEQ multiplex PCR, the repertoire was profiled, and TCRdb retains in-frame clones only, with some absent. The sample holds about 140,000 clones; more than 60% are singletons and the top ten take roughly 8.6%. The sample comprised peripheral blood. This sequence joins TRBV19 and TRBJ1-6; D unclear. The clonotype was recovered from a woman aged 45-65 years with active or convalescent COVID-19. The CDR3 reads CASSIEFSSYNSPLHF. The CDR3 DNA follows: TGTGCCAGTAGTATCGAATTCAGCTCCTATAATTCACCCCTCCACTTT. Full variable domain (rest looked up from reference TRBV19 and TRBJ1-6): DGGITQSPKYLFRKEGQNVTLSCEQNLNHDAMYWYRQDPGQGLRLIYYSQIVNDFQKGDIAEGYSVSREKKESFPLTVTSAQKNPTAFYLCASSIEFSSYNSPLHFGNGTRLTVT.